The 2 T cell receptor beta chains below come from one sample, sequenced in a study of cytomegalovirus exposure and HLA in healthy donors. With 60 Vbeta and 13 Jbeta primers, the PCR was carried out. Produced via immunoSEQ multiplex PCR; TCRdb's table is partial and in-frame only. This table has hundreds of thousands of clones, 76% appearing once. The sample comprised PBMCs. The receptors here all came from a man aged 18 to 29 in good health and CMV-seronegative.

The J gene is TRBJ2-2, the V gene TRBV30; 8 bases map to TRBD2. This CDR3 is built from 15 residues. The V gene's germline CDR1 is GTSNPN and CDR2 SVGIG (reference sequence). Unmatched junction bases numbered 2, after V lost 2 bases and J lost 0 bases. In nucleotides, the CDR3 is TGTGCCTGGAGTCTAGCGGGCACGAACACCGGGGAGCTGTTTTTT. Its translation: CAWSLAGTNTGELFF.

In its sample, this clone was seen a few times. The chain carries TRBV28 and TRBJ2-7; the match to TRBD2 covers 9 bases. The V and J ends lost 3 bases and 2 bases, in that order; junction bases with no gene match: 2. Germline V lookup: CDR1 MDHEN, CDR2 SYDVKM. This CDR3 spans 14 amino acids. The chain's CDR3 is CASSLGGRAYEQYF. DNA for the CDR3: TGTGCCAGCAGTTTGGGCGGGAGGGCCTACGAGCAGTACTTC.